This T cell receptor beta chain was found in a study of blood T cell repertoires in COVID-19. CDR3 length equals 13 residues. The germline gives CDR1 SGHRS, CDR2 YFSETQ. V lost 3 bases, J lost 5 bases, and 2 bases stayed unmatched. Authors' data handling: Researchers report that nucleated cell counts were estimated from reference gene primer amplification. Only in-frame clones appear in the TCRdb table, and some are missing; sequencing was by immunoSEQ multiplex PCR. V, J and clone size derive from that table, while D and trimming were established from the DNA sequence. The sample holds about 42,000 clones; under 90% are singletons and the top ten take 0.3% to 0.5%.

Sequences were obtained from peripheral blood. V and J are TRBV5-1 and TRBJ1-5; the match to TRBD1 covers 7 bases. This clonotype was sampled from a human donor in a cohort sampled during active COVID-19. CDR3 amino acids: CASSSTGDQPQHF. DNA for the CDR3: TGCGCCAGCAGCTCCACAGGGGATCAGCCCCAGCATTTT.